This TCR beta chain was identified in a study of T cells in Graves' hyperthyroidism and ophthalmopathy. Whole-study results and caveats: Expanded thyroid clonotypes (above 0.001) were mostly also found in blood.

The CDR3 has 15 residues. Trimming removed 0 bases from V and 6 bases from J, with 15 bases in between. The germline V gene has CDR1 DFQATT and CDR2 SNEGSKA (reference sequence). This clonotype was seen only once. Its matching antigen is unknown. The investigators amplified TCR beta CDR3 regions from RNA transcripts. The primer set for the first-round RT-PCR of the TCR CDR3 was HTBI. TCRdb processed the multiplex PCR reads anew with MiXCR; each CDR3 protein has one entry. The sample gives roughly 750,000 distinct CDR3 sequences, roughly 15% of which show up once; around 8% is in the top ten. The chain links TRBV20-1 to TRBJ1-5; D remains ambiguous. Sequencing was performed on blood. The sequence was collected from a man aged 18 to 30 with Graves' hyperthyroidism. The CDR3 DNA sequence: TGCAGTGCTAGAGATCGAAGCAGATCAGGTCAGCCCCAGCATTTT. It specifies CSARDRSRSGQPQHF.